Listed below are T cell receptor beta chains from one sample, sequenced in a study of HIV-infected patients and healthy controls. TCRdb recomputed calls from the 5' RACE reads with MiXCR, one row per CDR3 protein. Of over 8,000 distinct CDR3 sequences in the sample, nearly 6% were seen once. The sample consisted of blood, taken during antiretroviral therapy. These receptors were collected from an adult with HIV infection. The donor label of this sample is uncertain. The CDR3 runs from the conserved cysteine through the conserved F or W. Fields, in order: J gene, V gene, clone size, D gene, CDR3 DNA, CDR3 protein. The D gene is left open where the match is weak. Clone size is given for some rows only: seen once, a few or many times, or a class if the clone is expanded.

j_call: TRBJ2-4
v_call: TRBV6-5
clone_size: -
d_call: -
cdr3_nt: TGTGCCAGCAGTTACTTAGGAGCCAAAAACATTCAGTACTTC
cdr3_aa: CASSYLGAKNIQYF

j_call: TRBJ2-3
v_call: TRBV7-2
clone_size: few
d_call: TRBD2
cdr3_nt: TGTGCCAGCAGCTTAGATGTTAGCGGGGGGGCCAGGAGTTTT
cdr3_aa: CASSLDVSGGARSF

j_call: TRBJ1-5
v_call: TRBV12-3/TRBV12-4
clone_size: -
d_call: -
cdr3_nt: TGTGCCAGCAGTTTGACCCCCCGTTTTTCCTACCAGGACCAGGGAATTAGCAATCAGCCCCAGCATTTT
cdr3_aa: CASSLTPRFSYQDQGISNQPQHF

j_call: TRBJ1-2
v_call: TRBV19
clone_size: many
d_call: TRBD1
cdr3_nt: TGTGCCAGTAGTGTGCAGGACCCGGGACAGGGGGCATCTCCAAGCTACACCTTC
cdr3_aa: CASSVQDPGQGASPSYTF

j_call: TRBJ1-5
v_call: TRBV30
clone_size: few
d_call: -
cdr3_nt: TGTGCCTGGAGTCGGGGGGCCAGTCAGCCCCAGCATTTT
cdr3_aa: CAWSRGASQPQHF

j_call: TRBJ1-5
v_call: TRBV3-1
clone_size: many
d_call: -
cdr3_nt: TGTGCCAGCAGCCACGGCCCATCAACGGGACAGCCCCAGCATTTT
cdr3_aa: CASSHGPSTGQPQHF

j_call: TRBJ1-5
v_call: TRBV12-3/TRBV12-4
clone_size: medium-sized
d_call: -
cdr3_nt: TGTGCCAGCAGTATCTCCGGGACCGCACCTTATAGCAATCAGCCCCAGCATTTT
cdr3_aa: CASSISGTAPYSNQPQHF

j_call: TRBJ2-1
v_call: TRBV10-3
clone_size: medium-sized
d_call: TRBD2
cdr3_nt: TGTGCCAGCGGACTAGCGGGAGCGGTTTTCAATGAGCAGTTCTTC
cdr3_aa: CASGLAGAVFNEQFF

j_call: TRBJ2-2
v_call: TRBV5-4
clone_size: medium-sized
d_call: -
cdr3_nt: TGTGCCAGCAGCTTGGGACAGATCACCGGGGAGCTGTTTTTT
cdr3_aa: CASSLGQITGELFF

j_call: TRBJ1-1
v_call: TRBV18
clone_size: many
d_call: TRBD1
cdr3_nt: TGTGCCAGCTCACAAGGACAGGTTAGCACTGAAGCTTTCTTT
cdr3_aa: CASSQGQVSTEAFF

j_call: TRBJ2-7
v_call: TRBV5-6
clone_size: many
d_call: -
cdr3_nt: TGTGCCAGCAGCGGACCGATTGTACACGAGCAGTACTTC
cdr3_aa: CASSGPIVHEQYF

j_call: TRBJ2-7
v_call: TRBV7-9
clone_size: medium-sized
d_call: -
cdr3_nt: TGTGCCAGCAGCTTGACCGATTTCTACGAGCAGTACTTC
cdr3_aa: CASSLTDFYEQYF

j_call: TRBJ2-1
v_call: TRBV19
clone_size: -
d_call: -
cdr3_nt: TGTGCCAGTAGACCCCTGGGGGGGGCCGACAATGAGCAGTTCTTC
cdr3_aa: CASRPLGGADNEQFF

j_call: TRBJ1-5
v_call: TRBV7-2
clone_size: medium-sized
d_call: TRBD1
cdr3_nt: TGTGCCAGCAGCGTCGACAGGGGAGGTCAGCCCCAGCATTTT
cdr3_aa: CASSVDRGGQPQHF

j_call: TRBJ2-7
v_call: TRBV4-3
clone_size: many
d_call: TRBD1
cdr3_nt: TGCGCCAGCAGCCTTGGACAGGGCCACAATCTGAGGTACTTC
cdr3_aa: CASSLGQGHNLRYF

j_call: TRBJ2-5
v_call: TRBV7-6
clone_size: many
d_call: TRBD2
cdr3_nt: TGTGCCAGCAGCCAAAGCGGGGGGGCCGCTGAGACCCAGTACTTC
cdr3_aa: CASSQSGGAAETQYF

j_call: TRBJ2-1
v_call: TRBV29-1
clone_size: many
d_call: -
cdr3_nt: TGCAGCGTTGAAGTGGTGGGACAAAACTATTACAATGAGCAGTTCTTC
cdr3_aa: CSVEVVGQNYYNEQFF

j_call: TRBJ1-1
v_call: TRBV12-3/TRBV12-4
clone_size: many
d_call: -
cdr3_nt: TGTGCCAGCAGATCAGTGGGTATGAACACTGAAGCTTTCTTT
cdr3_aa: CASRSVGMNTEAFF

j_call: TRBJ2-1
v_call: TRBV20-1
clone_size: -
d_call: TRBD2
cdr3_nt: TGCAGTGCAACCTCTCCGGGACTAGCCTACAATGAGCAGTTCTTC
cdr3_aa: CSATSPGLAYNEQFF

j_call: TRBJ2-2
v_call: TRBV12-3/TRBV12-4
clone_size: medium-sized
d_call: TRBD1
cdr3_nt: TGTGCCAGCAGACCCGGGACAGGGCGCACCGGGGAGCTGTTTTTT
cdr3_aa: CASRPGTGRTGELFF